This TCR beta chain was sequenced in a study of Ad26.COV2.S vaccination and SARS-CoV-2 variants. Study-wide points: Responses of spike-specific T cells (both CD8+ and CD4+) reportedly showed substantial breadth after vaccination. Non-spike TCR breadth was similar in vaccine and placebo recipients.

Notes on this clone: As yet, its antigen is unknown.

The treatment: about 20 received Ad26.COV2.S at low or high dose, single or two shots; 5 received placebo; per-sample allocation not given. Sampling occurred on day 63 after the first vaccine or placebo injection. V shed 3 bases and J shed 12 bases, with 11 bases lying between them. This CDR3 region has 11 residues. Germline CDR1 reads SGHNT; CDR2 reads YYREEE (reference sequence). The method was immunoSEQ multiplex PCR; TCRdb's version includes in-frame clones alone and lacks a portion of them. The repertoire holds about 480,000 clones, 87% seen once, with 9.5% to 15% in the top ten. This receptor was obtained from a person between 18 and 65 years old who received the Ad26.COV2.S COVID-19 vaccine or a placebo. This chain links TRBV5-4 with TRBJ2-3, with D possibly called TRBD1 or TRBD2 (5 bases each). Sequencing was performed on peripheral blood, taken in a trial of Ad26.COV2.S vaccine versus placebo. The CDR3 is CASSSGPRQYF. CDR3 coding DNA: TGTGCCAGCAGCTCGGGGCCACGCCAGTATTTT.